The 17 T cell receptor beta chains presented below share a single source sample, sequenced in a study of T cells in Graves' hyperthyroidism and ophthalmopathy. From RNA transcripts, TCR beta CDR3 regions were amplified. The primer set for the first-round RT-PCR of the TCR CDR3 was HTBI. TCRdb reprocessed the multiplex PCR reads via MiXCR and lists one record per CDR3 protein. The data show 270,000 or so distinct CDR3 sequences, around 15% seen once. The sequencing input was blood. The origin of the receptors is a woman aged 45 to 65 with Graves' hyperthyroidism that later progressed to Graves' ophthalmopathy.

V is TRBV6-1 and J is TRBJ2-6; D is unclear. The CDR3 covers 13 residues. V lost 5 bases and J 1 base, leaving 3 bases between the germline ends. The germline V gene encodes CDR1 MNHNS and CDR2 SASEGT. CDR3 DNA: TGTGCCAGCAGTAAATCTGGGGCCAACGTCCTGACTTTC. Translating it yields CASSKSGANVLTF.

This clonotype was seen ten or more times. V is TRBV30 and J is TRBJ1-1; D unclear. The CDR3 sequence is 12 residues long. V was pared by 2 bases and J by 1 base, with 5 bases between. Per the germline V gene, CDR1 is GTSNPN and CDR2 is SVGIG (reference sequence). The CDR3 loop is CAWSYKNTEAFF. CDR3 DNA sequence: TGTGCCTGGAGTTACAAGAACACTGAAGCTTTCTTT.

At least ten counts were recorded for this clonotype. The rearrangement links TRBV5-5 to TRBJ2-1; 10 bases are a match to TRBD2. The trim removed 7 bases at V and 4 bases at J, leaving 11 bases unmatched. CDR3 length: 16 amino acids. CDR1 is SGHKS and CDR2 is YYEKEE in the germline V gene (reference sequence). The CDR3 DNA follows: TGTGCCAGCTCCTCCAGCGGGAGGGCCGGGTACAATGAGCAGTTCTTC. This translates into CASSSSGRAGYNEQFF.

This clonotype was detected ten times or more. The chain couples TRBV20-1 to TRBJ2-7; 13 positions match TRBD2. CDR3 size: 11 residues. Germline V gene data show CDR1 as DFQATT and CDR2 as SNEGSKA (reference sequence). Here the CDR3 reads CLGLAGDEQYF. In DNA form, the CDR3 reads TGCTTAGGACTAGCGGGAGACGAGCAGTACTTC.

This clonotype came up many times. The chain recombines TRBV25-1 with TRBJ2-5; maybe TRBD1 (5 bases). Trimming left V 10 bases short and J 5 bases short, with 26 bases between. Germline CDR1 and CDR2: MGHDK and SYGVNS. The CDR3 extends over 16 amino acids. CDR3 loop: CATSGIGDRQGETQYF. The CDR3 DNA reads TGTGCCACCTCAGGGATTGGAGACCGCCAAGGGGAGACCCAGTACTTC. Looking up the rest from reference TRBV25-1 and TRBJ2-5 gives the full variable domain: EADIYQTPRYLVIGTGKKITLECSQTMGHDKMYWYQQDPGMELHLIHYSYGVNSTEKGDLSSESTVSRIRTEHFPLTLESARPSHTSQYLCATSGIGDRQGETQYFGPGTRLLVL.

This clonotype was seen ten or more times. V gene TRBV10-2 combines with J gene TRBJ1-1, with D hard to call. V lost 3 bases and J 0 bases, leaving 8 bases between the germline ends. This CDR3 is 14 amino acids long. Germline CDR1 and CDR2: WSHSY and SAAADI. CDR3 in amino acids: CASSDGEVNTEAFF. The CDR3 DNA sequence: TGCGCCAGCAGTGACGGGGAGGTGAACACTGAAGCTTTCTTT.

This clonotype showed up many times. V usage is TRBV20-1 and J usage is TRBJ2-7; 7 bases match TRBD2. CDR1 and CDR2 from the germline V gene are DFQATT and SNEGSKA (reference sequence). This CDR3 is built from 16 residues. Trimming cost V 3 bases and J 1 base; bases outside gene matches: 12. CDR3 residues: CSASPGEGKASYEQYF. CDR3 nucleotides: TGCAGTGCTAGCCCTGGGGAGGGTAAAGCTTCCTACGAGCAGTACTTC.

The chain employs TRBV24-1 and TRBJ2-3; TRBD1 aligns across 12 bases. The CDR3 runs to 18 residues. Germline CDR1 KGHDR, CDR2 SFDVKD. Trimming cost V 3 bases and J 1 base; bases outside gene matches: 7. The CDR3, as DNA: TGTGCCACCAGTGATATGGGACAGGGGGCGAGGGGCACAGATACGCAGTATTTT. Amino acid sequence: CATSDMGQGARGTDTQYF.

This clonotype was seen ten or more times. In DNA, the CDR3 is TGCAGTGCTAGGGCTCTAGCAAGGAACGAGCAGTACTTC. Its translation: CSARALARNEQYF. The chain links TRBV20-1 to TRBJ2-7; D perhaps matches TRBD2 (5 bases). The V end was cut by 3 bases, the J end by 5 bases, with 14 bases between. Germline V gives CDR1 DFQATT, CDR2 SNEGSKA (reference sequence). This CDR3 is built from 13 residues.

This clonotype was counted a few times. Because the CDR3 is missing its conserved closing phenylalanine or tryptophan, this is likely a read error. This CDR3 reads CASSPDGETQYL. The DNA of the CDR3 is TGTGCCAGCTCACCTGACGGGGAGACCCAGTACCTC. The chain combines TRBV18 with TRBJ2-5, with D unresolved. Germline assignment: CDR1 KGHSH and CDR2 LQKENI. The CDR3 contains 12 residues. Trimming stripped 3 bases from V and 5 bases from J, with 7 bases between.

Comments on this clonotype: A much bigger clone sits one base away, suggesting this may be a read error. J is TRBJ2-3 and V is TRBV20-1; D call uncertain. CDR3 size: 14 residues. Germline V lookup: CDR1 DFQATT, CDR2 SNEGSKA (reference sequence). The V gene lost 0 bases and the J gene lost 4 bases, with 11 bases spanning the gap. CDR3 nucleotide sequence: TGCAGTGCTAGAGATATCAGGTCCGCAGATACGCAGTATTTT. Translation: CSARDIRSADTQYF.

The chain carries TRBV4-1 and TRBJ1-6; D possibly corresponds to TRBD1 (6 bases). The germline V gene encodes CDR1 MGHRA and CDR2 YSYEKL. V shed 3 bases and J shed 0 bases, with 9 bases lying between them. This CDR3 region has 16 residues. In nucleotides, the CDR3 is TGCGCCAGCAGCCAGGGGGGCAGCTCCTATAATTCACCCCTCCACTTT. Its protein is CASSQGGSSYNSPLHF.

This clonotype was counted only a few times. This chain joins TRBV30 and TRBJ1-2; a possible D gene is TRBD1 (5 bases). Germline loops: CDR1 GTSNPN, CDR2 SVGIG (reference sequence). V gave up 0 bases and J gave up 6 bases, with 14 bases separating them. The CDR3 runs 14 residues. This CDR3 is CAWSVGGAGNGYTF. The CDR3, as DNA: TGTGCCTGGAGTGTAGGTGGGGCAGGGAATGGCTACACCTTC.

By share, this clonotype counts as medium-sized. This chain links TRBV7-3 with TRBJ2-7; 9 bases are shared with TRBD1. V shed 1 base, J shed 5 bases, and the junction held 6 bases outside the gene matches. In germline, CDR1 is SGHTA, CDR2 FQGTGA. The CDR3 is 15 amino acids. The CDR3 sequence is CASSLRQGVEDEQYF. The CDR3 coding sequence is TGTGCCAGCAGCTTAAGACAGGGGGTTGAAGACGAGCAGTACTTC.

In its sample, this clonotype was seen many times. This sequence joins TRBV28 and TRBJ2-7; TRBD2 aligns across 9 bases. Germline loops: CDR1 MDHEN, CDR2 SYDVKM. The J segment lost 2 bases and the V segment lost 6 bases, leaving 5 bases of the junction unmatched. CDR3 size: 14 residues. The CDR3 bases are TGTGCCAGCAGGGGCGGGGGGGTCACCTACGAGCAGTACTTC. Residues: CASRGGGVTYEQYF.

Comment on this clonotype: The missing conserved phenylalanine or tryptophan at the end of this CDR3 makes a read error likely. The CDR3 DNA follows: TGCAGTGCTCAGGGGGAGAGCGAGAGCACAGATACGCAGTATCTT. Protein product: CSAQGESESTDTQYL. The rearrangement joins TRBV20-1 to TRBJ2-3, with 7 positions matching TRBD1. V shed 5 bases, J shed 0 bases, and the junction held 8 bases outside the gene matches. The CDR3 consists of 15 residues. Germline values: CDR1 DFQATT, CDR2 SNEGSKA (reference sequence).

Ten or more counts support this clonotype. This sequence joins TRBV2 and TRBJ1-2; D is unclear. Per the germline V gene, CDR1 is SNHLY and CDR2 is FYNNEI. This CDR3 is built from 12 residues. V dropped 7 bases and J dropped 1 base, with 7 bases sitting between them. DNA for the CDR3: TGTGCCAGCAACGGACTTAACTATGGCTACACCTTC. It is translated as CASNGLNYGYTF.